The 6 T cell receptor beta chains presented below share a single source sample, sequenced in a study of shared clonotypes between healthy human individuals. TCRdb keeps only in-frame clones here, not all; method: immunoSEQ multiplex PCR. The table has about 79,000 clones, around 57% seen once. The sample consisted of memory CD8+ T cells sorted from blood. Documented subset: CD45RO+ cells pooled with CCR7-negative TemRA cells. These receptors originate from a man younger than 40 in good health.

At least ten counts were recorded for this clone. The chain has TRBV5-6 and TRBJ2-3, with 8 bases lining up with TRBD1. V trimming: 4 bases; J trimming: 3 bases; junction bases outside the gene matches: 7. Per the germline V gene, CDR1 is SGHDT and CDR2 is YYEEEE. The CDR3 runs to 15 residues. Here the CDR3 DNA reads TGTGCCAGCAGCGATAGACAGGGGATGACAGATACGCAGTATTTT. It specifies CASSDRQGMTDTQYF.

This chain links TRBV2 with TRBJ2-3; TRBD2 aligns across 7 bases. The J segment lost 0 bases and the V segment lost 6 bases, leaving 6 bases of the junction unmatched. Germline-derived CDR1 and CDR2 are SNHLY and FYNNEI. The CDR3 is 15 amino acids. CDR3 residues: CASRASGTSTDTQYF. The DNA for the CDR3 is TGTGCCAGCAGGGCTAGCGGCACCAGCACAGATACGCAGTATTTT.

This clone showed up many times. The chain carries TRBV2 and TRBJ2-7; perhaps TRBD2 as D (6 bases). This CDR3 is built from 14 residues. V was cut by 7 bases and J by 0 bases, with 13 bases left in between. Looked up from germline, CDR1 is SNHLY and CDR2 is FYNNEI. The CDR3 spells CASTLGLNSYEQYF. The CDR3 DNA reads as TGTGCCAGCACCCTGGGACTGAACTCCTACGAGCAGTACTTC.

For the CDR3, the DNA is TGTGCCAGCACTCACGGTCTATCTCTATCCAATGAGCAGTTCTTC. Its protein is CASTHGLSLSNEQFF. The chain recombines TRBV6-5 with TRBJ2-1; the D is unclear. The CDR3 length is 15 residues. Germline loops: CDR1 MNHEY, CDR2 SVGAGI. V lost 7 bases to trimming and J lost 6 bases, with 19 bases between them.

This clone was seen a few times. This chain uses TRBV14 with TRBJ2-7, with TRBD1 identical over 8 bases. Germline V CDR1 and CDR2: SGHDN, FVKESK. The junction had 6 bases not matched to a gene; V was cut back by 0 bases and J by 5 bases. The CDR3 has 15 amino acids. The CDR3, as DNA: TGTGCCAGCAGCCAAGATTGGCAGGGGGCTCACGAGCAGTACTTC. It specifies CASSQDWQGAHEQYF.

This chain uses TRBV20-1 with TRBJ2-1; TRBD2 is a possible D gene (5 bases). Per the germline V gene, CDR1 is DFQATT and CDR2 is SNEGSKA (reference sequence). The CDR3 loop spans 11 amino acids. The V and J ends lost 4 bases and 10 bases respectively, with 11 bases between them. The CDR3 DNA sequence: TGCAGTGCTAAGACGGGGTCCGAGCAGTTCTTC. Encoded protein: CSAKTGSEQFF.